Shown below are 5 T cell receptor beta chains from a single sample sequenced in a study of vaccination and CD4 T cells after COVID-19. Time point of the sample: late sampling 161 to 241 days after vaccination in a few convalescent patients. MiXCR, applied by TCRdb to the PCR reads, yields one record per CDR3 protein. Among around 26,000 distinct CDR3 sequences listed, 51% were seen once. Sequenced here: CD4+ T cells from blood, sampled about 7 months after SARS-CoV-2 vaccination. Receptor source: a human donor who had recovered from COVID-19.

This clonotype is labeled medium-sized (0.01 to 0.1%). The rearrangement joins TRBV7-9 to TRBJ2-5; D gene unclear. This CDR3 is 12 amino acids long. Trimming took 0 bases from V and 2 from J, leaving 1 base between them. CDR1 is SEHNR and CDR2 is FQNEAQ in the germline V gene (reference sequence). The CDR3 region is CASSLAQETQYF. The CDR3 coding sequence is TGTGCCAGCAGCTTAGCGCAAGAGACCCAGTACTTC.

V usage is TRBV28 and J usage is TRBJ1-5, with 9 bases identical to TRBD1. CDR1 is MDHEN and CDR2 is SYDVKM in the germline V gene. V gave up 6 bases and J gave up 6 bases; unmatched junction bases: 9. The length of the CDR3 is 15 residues. CDR3 residues: CASRLYRGLIQPQHF. The DNA of the CDR3 is TGTGCCAGCAGACTGTACAGGGGGCTCATTCAGCCCCAGCATTTT.

This clonotype was picked up a small number of times. The chain uses TRBV7-8 and TRBJ2-1; perhaps D is TRBD1 or TRBD2 (5 bases each). CDR3 length equals 14 residues. Trimming took 7 bases from V and 7 from J, leaving 17 bases between them. In germline, CDR1 is SGHVS, CDR2 FQNEAQ. As DNA, the CDR3 is TGTGCCAGCAACATGGGGGTGGTCTGGAATGAGCAGTTCTTC. Translation: CASNMGVVWNEQFF.

The chain links TRBV2 to TRBJ1-2; the match to TRBD1 covers 7 bases. CDR3 size: 13 residues. The V segment lost 7 bases and the J segment 6 bases; nucleotides outside the gene matches: 8. The germline CDR1 and CDR2 sequences are SNHLY and FYNNEI. Here the CDR3 reads CASTTTRGDGYTF. DNA for the CDR3: TGTGCCAGCACCACAACCAGGGGGGATGGCTACACCTTC.

This clonotype was found a few times. The V call is TRBV20-1, the J call TRBJ2-1; no clear D. Trimming took off 5 bases at V and 0 bases at J, with 14 bases between the two ends. CDR3 size: 15 residues. The germline gives CDR1 DFQATT, CDR2 SNEGSKA (reference sequence). The CDR3 coding sequence is TGCAGTGCTGCCCCACCTTTAGGCTCCTACAATGAGCAGTTCTTC. Amino acid sequence: CSAAPPLGSYNEQFF.